Included here is one T cell receptor (beta chain) sequence, with context. No antigen is known for it. Samples were taken several times over chemoradiotherapy. The table came from immunoSEQ multiplex PCR; TCRdb's copy has only in-frame clones and leaves some out. Of approximately 16,000 clones listed, around nine tenths are singletons. The sample comes from a study of chemoradiotherapy in HPV16-positive cancers. Study outcomes and limitations: Candidate HPV-specific clones and E7-related TCR motifs grew in tumor during treatment.

Germline lookup yields CDR1 MNHNS and CDR2 SASEGT. V lost 2 bases, J lost 3 bases, and 5 bases stayed unmatched. The CDR3 sequence is 17 residues long. V is TRBV6-1 and J is TRBJ2-3; 13 bases line up with TRBD2. The input for sequencing was blood, taken from a patient who underwent chemoradiotherapy. This sequence was found in a human donor with HPV-associated anogenital cancer. CDR3 loop: CASSERTSGSRTDTQYF. CDR3 coding DNA: TGTGCCAGCAGTGAAAGGACTAGCGGGAGCAGGACAGATACGCAGTATTTT.